The subject of this entry is one T cell receptor (beta chain). Its antigen remains unidentified. The sample belongs to a study of blood T cells in healthy people across ages. Whole-study context: About one barcoded beta molecule per two T cells was captured by template switching. The study's findings and limits: Naive T cell percentage strongly correlated with TCR beta diversity. Older age went with lower TCR beta diversity per million T cells, in a roughly linear way.

Alongside a J-beta primer mix, a sample-barcoded 5' primer served in a second PCR lasting roughly 6 to 11 cycles. A single record per CDR3 protein comes from TCRdb applying MiXCR to the 5' RACE reads. The sample lists 600,000 to 800,000 distinct CDR3 sequences, around 50% occurring once. V gave up 5 bases and J gave up 4 bases; unmatched junction bases: 8. This CDR3 region has 16 residues. Germline loops: CDR1 DFQATT, CDR2 SNEGSKA (reference sequence). The TCR was taken from a woman over 75 in good health. Sequenced: blood. This rearrangement joins TRBV20-1 to TRBJ2-2, with TRBD1 identical over 12 bases. This CDR3 is CSASGTGGEGTGELFF. CDR3 nucleotide sequence: TGCAGTGCTTCTGGGACAGGGGGCGAGGGCACCGGGGAGCTGTTTTTT.